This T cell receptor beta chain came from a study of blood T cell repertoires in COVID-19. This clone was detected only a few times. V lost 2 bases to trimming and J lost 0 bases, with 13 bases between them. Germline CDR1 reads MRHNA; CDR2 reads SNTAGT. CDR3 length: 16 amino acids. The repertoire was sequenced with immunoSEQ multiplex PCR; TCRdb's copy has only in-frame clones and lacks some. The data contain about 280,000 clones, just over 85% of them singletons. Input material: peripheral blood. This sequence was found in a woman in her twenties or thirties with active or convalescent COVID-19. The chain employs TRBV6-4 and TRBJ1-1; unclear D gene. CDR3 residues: CASSDGLIRVNTEAFF. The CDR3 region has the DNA TGTGCCAGCAGTGACGGACTCATTAGGGTGAACACTGAAGCTTTCTTT.